This T cell receptor beta chain was sequenced in a study of T cells after posttransplantation cyclophosphamide. About this clone: The antigen is undetermined.

Trimming shortened V by 3 bases and J by 2 bases, and 10 bases separated the two germline ends. This CDR3 region has 14 residues. Germline CDR1 LNHDA, CDR2 SQIVND (reference sequence). Profiling relied on immunoSEQ multiplex PCR, and the TCRdb table lists in-frame clones only, not all of them. The table records tens of thousands of clones, about 94% of them present only once. Study-wide points: Donor CD8+ memory clones often dominated recipient blood repertoires at later times. Blood and skin or GI T cell repertoires showed limited TRB overlap.

This chain joins TRBV19 and TRBJ1-2; D gene ambiguous. The sequencing sample was made of PBMCs. The TCR was taken from a woman in her 30s in good health and a related stem cell transplant donor. The CDR3 DNA is TGTGCCAGTAGTATGAGGCACGAGAACTATGGCTACACCTTC. This codes for CASSMRHENYGYTF.